One and the same sample provided the 27 T cell receptor beta chains below, sequenced in a study of T cells expressing NK-cell markers (dated by TCRdb to about 2020). The library was obtained by 5' RACE. Sequencing used an Illumina HiSeq 2000. TCRdb reprocessed the raw reads; every CDR3 protein sequence is a single record, and DNA is not supplied. The sample's clone listing holds a few hundred thousand distinct CDR3 sequences. Of the sample, 5.2% is held by the ten largest clones. Sequencing was done on a sample of blood T cells: a sorted CD56 or NKG2C T cell subset, CD4+ or CD8+ T cells, or bulk PBMC T cells (not recorded which). The receptors originated from a man aged 18 to 69 in good health.

The CDR3 protein is CASSQVPLAGETGELFF. This chain links TRBV3-1 with TRBJ2-2; TCRdb calls TRBD2, which cannot be checked without DNA. The germline V gene has CDR1 LGHDT and CDR2 YNNKEL (reference sequence). The CDR3 length is 17 residues.

The chain has TRBV5-1 and TRBJ2-3; checking the TCRdb D call of TRBD1 is not possible without DNA. Germline CDR1 and CDR2: SGHRS and YFSETQ. The CDR3 covers 15 residues. CDR3 sequence: CASSLAWGQPDTQYF.

This chain links TRBV14 with TRBJ2-1; checking the TCRdb D call of TRBD1 is not possible without DNA. Germline V gene lookup returns CDR1 SGHDN and CDR2 FVKESK. This CDR3 has 17 amino acids. The CDR3 region is CARPGQGSQRVINEQFF.

The chain combines TRBV12-3 or TRBV12-4 with TRBJ1-4; TCRdb's D call, TRBD1, is unchecked because there is no DNA. The CDR3 has 15 amino acids. CDR3 region: CASSLHRASNEKLFF.

The rearrangement uses TRBV3-1 and TRBJ1-2. Germline CDR1 reads LGHDT; CDR2 reads YNNKEL (reference sequence). This CDR3 contains 12 residues. The CDR3 loop is CASSSLFYGYTF.

The chain uses TRBV7-8 and TRBJ2-2; lacking DNA, the TRBD1 call made by TCRdb goes unchecked. Per the germline V gene, CDR1 is SGHVS and CDR2 is FQNEAQ. The CDR3 totals 15 residues. The chain's CDR3 is CASSRQGVGTGELFF.

The chain has TRBV2 and TRBJ2-2. CDR3 length: 14 amino acids. Germline lookup yields CDR1 SNHLY and CDR2 FYNNEI. CDR3 loop: CASSYIRDTGELFF.

The J gene is TRBJ2-5, the V gene TRBV13. Germline CDR1 reads PRHDT; CDR2 reads FYEKMQ (reference sequence). The CDR3 runs 13 residues. The CDR3 reads CASSFRTQETQYF.

The chain employs TRBV12-3 or TRBV12-4 and TRBJ1-2; TCRdb's D call of TRBD1 is untestable without DNA. The CDR3 is 17 residues long. The CDR3 here is CASTDRGAWDRGYGYTF.

The rearrangement links TRBV3-1 to TRBJ1-2; TCRdb's D call, TRBD1, is unchecked because there is no DNA. The CDR3 is 16 residues long. The germline CDR1 and CDR2 sequences are LGHDT and YNNKEL (reference sequence). The CDR3 region is CASSRSGGISGYGYTF.

The rearrangement links TRBV15 to TRBJ2-5; TCRdb lists TRBD2, though no DNA is available to test this call. This CDR3 region has 17 residues. Germline V CDR1 and CDR2: LNHNV, YYDKDF (reference sequence). The CDR3 loop reads CATSSLSGGRFQETQYF.

The chain couples TRBV6-1 to TRBJ2-2. There are 14 residues in the CDR3. Looked up from germline, CDR1 is MNHNS and CDR2 is SASEGT. The CDR3 sequence is CASIARWETGELFF.

CDR3: CAWVPSGGNIQYF. V is TRBV30 and J is TRBJ2-4; the TRBD2 assignment by TCRdb is unverifiable without DNA. CDR3 length: 13 residues. From germline, CDR1 is GTSNPN and CDR2 SVGIG (reference sequence).

This chain uses TRBV2 with TRBJ1-1; with no DNA, the TCRdb D assignment of TRBD1 cannot be verified. The germline V gene encodes CDR1 SNHLY and CDR2 FYNNEI. The CDR3 covers 14 residues. The CDR3 loop is CASSGGEWVTEAFF.

This rearrangement joins TRBV28 to TRBJ1-5; TCRdb names TRBD1, which stays unverified in the absence of DNA. The CDR3 consists of 15 residues. Germline lookup yields CDR1 MDHEN and CDR2 SYDVKM. CDR3 residues: CASTLGRGRDQPQHF.

The chain uses TRBV12-3 or TRBV12-4 and TRBJ1-1; with no DNA, the TCRdb D assignment of TRBD1 cannot be verified. The CDR3 covers 14 residues. CDR3 residues: CASTQRTKNTEAFF.

The chain combines TRBV29-1 with TRBJ2-4; no DNA is available, so the TRBD1 call from TCRdb remains unchecked. Germline lookup yields CDR1 SQVTM and CDR2 ANQGSEA. The CDR3 contains 15 residues. CDR3 residues: CSVEDRGGAKNIQYF.

This sequence joins TRBV6-5 and TRBJ2-7. There are 14 residues in the CDR3. Germline CDR1 MNHEY, CDR2 SVGAGI. The CDR3: CASSVRSNSYEQYF.

The CDR3 protein is CASSFSPGYSTDTQYF. The V gene is TRBV7-8, the J gene TRBJ2-3; the TCRdb D gene call, TRBD2, has no DNA to confirm it. CDR1 and CDR2 (germline): SGHVS, FQNEAQ. The CDR3 consists of 16 residues. Supplemented by reference TRBV7-8 and TRBJ2-3, the full variable domain reads GAGVSQSPRYKVAKRGQDVALRCDPISGHVSLFWYQQALGQGPEFLTYFQNEAQLDKSGLPSDRFFAERPEGSVSTLKIQRTQQEDSAVYLCASSFSPGYSTDTQYFGPGTRLTVL.

V and J are TRBV12-3 or TRBV12-4 and TRBJ2-1; TCRdb names TRBD2, which stays unverified in the absence of DNA. The CDR3 covers 16 residues. CDR3 amino acids: CASSHGLAGAYNEQFF.

The J gene is TRBJ2-4, the V gene TRBV7-2. Germline CDR1 is SGHTA and CDR2 is FQGNSA. The CDR3 consists of 15 residues. The chain's CDR3 is CASSLVTVAKNIQYF.

This chain connects TRBV11-1 to TRBJ1-2; absent DNA, TCRdb's TRBD1 call cannot be checked. This CDR3 region has 15 residues. The germline CDR1 and CDR2 sequences are SGHAT and FQDESV (reference sequence). The CDR3 spells CASSLAGGARYGYTF.

CDR3 in amino acids: CASSVQGTTNEKLFF. V gene TRBV7-2 combines with J gene TRBJ1-4; TCRdb's D gene call, TRBD1, goes unchecked for lack of DNA. The CDR3 totals 15 residues. The V gene's germline CDR1 is SGHTA and CDR2 FQGNSA.

The V gene is TRBV1, the J gene TRBJ2-1. TRBV1 constitutes a pseudogene. This CDR3 contains 14 residues. CDR3 protein: CTSSHRLSYNEQFF.

The chain joins TRBV5-4 to TRBJ1-1; TCRdb lists TRBD1, though no DNA is available to test this call. The CDR3 contains 15 residues. Germline assignment: CDR1 SGHNT and CDR2 YYREEE (reference sequence). CDR3 loop: CASTQRAGVNTEAFF.

CDR3 protein: CASSHPGGFNEQYF. This sequence joins TRBV12-3 or TRBV12-4 and TRBJ2-7; the TCRdb D gene call, TRBD1, has no DNA to confirm it. CDR3 size: 14 residues.

The chain recombines TRBV20-1 with TRBJ1-2; TCRdb indicates TRBD1, and absent DNA this call remains unverified. CDR1 is DFQATT and CDR2 is SNEGSKA in the germline V gene (reference sequence). This CDR3 is built from 12 residues. CDR3 residues: CSARNGRPGYTF.